The 22 T cell receptor beta chains reported below all come from one sample, sequenced in a study of cytomegalovirus exposure and HLA in healthy donors. Vbeta (60) and Jbeta (13) primers were used in the PCR. Sequenced by immunoSEQ multiplex PCR; TCRdb stores in-frame clones only, minus some. Of roughly 110,000 clones listed, about 70% were seen once; the top ten hold approximately 12%. The sequencing sample was made of PBMCs. The receptor source for this set is a middle-aged woman in good health and CMV-seropositive.

The chain links TRBV6-5 to TRBJ1-1; tentative D call: TRBD1 (5 bases). The CDR3 consists of 14 residues. Looked up from germline, CDR1 is MNHEY and CDR2 is SVGAGI. Trimming stripped 5 bases from V and 4 bases from J, with 14 bases between. The CDR3 DNA reads TGTGCCAGCAGTACCAATGCAGGGCTCACTGAAGCTTTCTTT. Amino acids: CASSTNAGLTEAFF.

The gene calls are TRBV5-4 and TRBJ1-3, with D hard to call. The CDR3 covers 15 residues. CDR1 SGHNT and CDR2 YYREEE come from the germline V gene (reference sequence). Trimming removed 0 bases at V and 1 base at J, with 8 bases between. CDR3 in DNA: TGTGCCAGCAGCTTGGACAGTGTATCTGGAAACACCATATATTTT. This sequence encodes CASSLDSVSGNTIYF.

The rearrangement joins TRBV2 to TRBJ1-6; D unclear. The CDR3 runs 13 residues. V lost 3 bases, J lost 10 bases, and 10 bases lay in between. Germline-derived CDR1 and CDR2 are SNHLY and FYNNEI. The chain's CDR3 is CASSDAERSPLHF. In nucleotides, the CDR3 is TGTGCCAGCAGTGATGCGGAGAGGTCACCCCTCCACTTT.

This chain links TRBV2 with TRBJ1-1; a possible D gene is TRBD1 (6 bases). CDR1 and CDR2 (germline): SNHLY, FYNNEI. The V end was cut by 6 bases, the J end by 1 base, with 9 bases between. The CDR3 is made up of 13 amino acids. This CDR3 is CASRDRTNTEAFF. The CDR3 DNA reads TGTGCCAGCAGGGACAGAACGAACACTGAAGCTTTCTTT.

V and J are TRBV19 and TRBJ1-6, with D perhaps matching TRBD1 (6 bases). CDR3 length equals 15 residues. Germline lookup yields CDR1 LNHDA and CDR2 SQIVND (reference sequence). V lost 6 bases to trimming and J lost 5 bases, with 14 bases between them. CDR3 bases: TGTGCCAGTAGCTTCCAACAGGGAAATAATTCACCCCTCCACTTT. Translated: CASSFQQGNNSPLHF.

The CDR3 region has the DNA TGTGCCAGCAGAGACCGACAGGGCCCCGACGGGGAGCTGTTTTTT. Protein: CASRDRQGPDGELFF. The V and J genes are TRBV7-2 and TRBJ2-2; 7 bases map to TRBD1. Unmatched junction bases numbered 11, after V lost 6 bases and J lost 7 bases. Per germline, CDR1 SGHTA and CDR2 FQGNSA. The CDR3 has 15 residues.

The chain recombines TRBV28 with TRBJ2-7, with 7 bases matching TRBD2. Trimming cost V 2 bases and J 0 bases; bases outside gene matches: 4. The germline V gene encodes CDR1 MDHEN and CDR2 SYDVKM. The CDR3 covers 15 residues. CDR3 DNA: TGTGCCAGCAGTTTAGCCGGGGGGAGCTCCTACGAGCAGTACTTC. This sequence encodes CASSLAGGSSYEQYF.

The chain carries TRBV6-5 and TRBJ1-1; a weak D match, TRBD1 (5 bases). Trimming removed 0 bases at V and 11 bases at J, with 10 bases between. Germline CDR1 is MNHEY and CDR2 is SVGAGI. The CDR3 is 12 residues long. CDR3 in amino acids: CASSYSTGDAFF. CDR3 coding DNA: TGTGCCAGCAGTTACTCGACGGGGGACGCTTTCTTT.

This chain uses TRBV6-5 with TRBJ1-2; 9 positions agree with TRBD1. The trim removed 2 bases at V and 4 bases at J, leaving 5 bases unmatched. Germline values: CDR1 MNHEY, CDR2 SVGAGI. The CDR3 runs to 15 residues. The CDR3 region is CASSYGGTGIYGYTF. CDR3 DNA: TGTGCCAGCAGTTACGGCGGGACAGGGATCTATGGCTACACCTTC.

V is TRBV7-8 and J is TRBJ1-1; D is ambiguous. Germline loops: CDR1 SGHVS, CDR2 FQNEAQ. V was cut by 5 bases and J by 1 base, with 8 bases left in between. This CDR3 spans 13 amino acids. This CDR3 reads CASSADTNTEAFF. The CDR3 region has the DNA TGTGCCAGCAGCGCAGACACGAACACTGAAGCTTTCTTT.

This clone was counted a few times. The chain has TRBV19 and TRBJ1-5; no clear D gene. The CDR3 spans 12 residues. Trimming removed 9 bases from V and 5 bases from J, with 11 bases in between. Germline assignment: CDR1 LNHDA and CDR2 SQIVND (reference sequence). CDR3 nucleotides: TGTGCCAGCCAAACCCGCGATCAGCCCCAGCATTTT. Protein sequence: CASQTRDQPQHF.

This rearrangement joins TRBV7-9 to TRBJ1-3; D uncertain. V lost 1 base, J lost 0 bases, and 7 bases lay in between. CDR3 length: 15 residues. Per germline, CDR1 SEHNR and CDR2 FQNEAQ (reference sequence). The CDR3 here is CASSLDGDSGNTIYF. CDR3 nucleotide sequence: TGTGCCAGCAGCTTAGACGGGGACTCTGGAAACACCATATATTTT.

This clone was counted between two and nine times. This chain joins TRBV11-2 and TRBJ2-7; no clear D. Germline V gene data show CDR1 as SGHAT and CDR2 as FQNNGV. V was shortened by 5 bases and J by 2 bases, with 10 bases between the two germline ends. CDR3 length: 13 amino acids. CDR3 sequence: CASSQISTYEQYF. Written as DNA, the CDR3 is TGTGCCAGCAGCCAAATCAGTACCTACGAGCAGTACTTC.

The DNA for the CDR3 is TGTGCCAGCAGCTACACAGGAAATGAGCAGTTCTTC. It yields the protein CASSYTGNEQFF. The rearrangement uses TRBV7-2 and TRBJ2-1; a possible D gene is TRBD1 (5 bases). The germline V and J ends were trimmed by 4 bases and 7 bases, with 8 bases remaining between them. Germline loops: CDR1 SGHTA, CDR2 FQGNSA. This CDR3 contains 12 residues.

The chain links TRBV7-2 to TRBJ1-1; D unresolved. The germline V gene has CDR1 SGHTA and CDR2 FQGNSA. V shed 5 bases and J shed 3 bases, with 10 bases lying between them. The CDR3 contains 13 residues. The CDR3 region has the DNA TGTGCCAGCAGCAATCAGGTTTACACTGAAGCTTTCTTT. This gives the protein CASSNQVYTEAFF.

This clone was observed a handful of times. In nucleotides, the CDR3 is TGTGCCAGTAGAACCGGTGGGACAGGGGTCTCCGGCTACACCTTC. It encodes CASRTGGTGVSGYTF. The chain uses TRBV19 and TRBJ1-2, with 10 bases that match TRBD1. From germline, CDR1 is LNHDA and CDR2 SQIVND (reference sequence). This CDR3 is 15 amino acids long. V lost 6 bases and J lost 8; bases outside the gene matches: 12. The whole variable domain, remainder taken from reference TRBV19 and TRBJ1-2, is DGGITQSPKYLFRKEGQNVTLSCEQNLNHDAMYWYRQDPGQGLRLIYYSQIVNDFQKGDIAEGYSVSREKKESFPLTVTSAQKNPTAFYLCASRTGGTGVSGYTFGSGTRLTVV.

The rearrangement links TRBV5-5 to TRBJ2-2; TRBD2 matches at 7 bases. There are 15 residues in the CDR3. Trimming cost V 4 bases and J 4 bases; bases outside gene matches: 7. The germline CDR1 and CDR2 sequences are SGHKS and YYEKEE (reference sequence). The CDR3 DNA reads as TGTGCCAGCAGCGGCGGACTAGTGAGCACCGGGGAGCTGTTTTTT. Amino acids: CASSGGLVSTGELFF.

The chain employs TRBV29-1 and TRBJ1-2, with D perhaps TRBD1 (6 bases). The ends were cut back, 0 bases at V and 7 bases at J, with 12 bases in the middle. Per germline, CDR1 SQVTM and CDR2 ANQGSEA. The CDR3 runs 13 residues. The CDR3 bases are TGCAGCGTTGAAGAACAGGGAAGGGGTGGCTACACCTTC. Its protein is CSVEEQGRGGYTF.

V gene TRBV5-1 combines with J gene TRBJ1-1; the match to TRBD1 covers 7 bases. Per the germline V gene, CDR1 is SGHRS and CDR2 is YFSETQ. There are 14 residues in the CDR3. Trimming cost V 3 bases and J 4 bases; bases outside gene matches: 6. The CDR3 reads CASSSGGVGTEAFF. The CDR3 DNA follows: TGCGCCAGCAGCTCAGGGGGTGTGGGCACTGAAGCTTTCTTT.

This chain links TRBV7-9 with TRBJ1-2; no definite D call. The CDR3 is made up of 13 amino acids. CDR1 and CDR2 (germline): SEHNR, FQNEAQ (reference sequence). The ends were cut back, 7 bases at V and 2 bases at J, with 11 bases in the middle. The CDR3 loop is CASTPLPNYGYTF. Here the CDR3 DNA reads TGTGCCAGCACCCCACTCCCCAACTATGGCTACACCTTC.

The chain couples TRBV7-6 to TRBJ2-7, with unresolved D. Per germline, CDR1 SGHVS and CDR2 FNYEAQ. The CDR3 totals 16 residues. With 5 bases removed from V and 3 bases from J, the gap between germline ends came to 20 bases. In DNA form, the CDR3 reads TGTGCCAGCAGCAACTCACGATCCAGGCAGCTCTACGAGCAGTACTTC. Protein sequence: CASSNSRSRQLYEQYF.

The chain combines TRBV27 with TRBJ1-4; TRBD1 aligns across 9 bases. The germline V gene has CDR1 MNHEY and CDR2 SMNVEV (reference sequence). The CDR3 spans 18 residues. The junction had 18 bases not matched to a gene; V was cut back by 8 bases and J by 5 bases. CDR3 sequence reads: CASRPRFGTGLGNEKLFF. Written as DNA, the CDR3 is TGTGCCAGCCGGCCTCGTTTCGGGACAGGGCTAGGAAATGAAAAACTGTTTTTT.